The rows below give T cell receptor beta chains drawn from one sample of a study of human thymus T cells. Clones were sequenced by immunoSEQ multiplex PCR, and TCRdb holds only the in-frame ones, with some missing. The sample includes 65,000 to 90,000 clones, roughly 94% seen only once; the top ten take under 0.04%. Source material: thymus tissue. The source is a girl in the first two years of life with a congenital heart defect but otherwise immunologically healthy. Both conserved end residues are trimmed from each CDR3.

j_call	v_call	cdr3_length	cdr3_aa
TRBJ2-5	TRBV11-3	12	ASSLGGGQETQY
TRBJ2-5	TRBV4-1	14	ASSQGVRRESETQY
TRBJ2-7	TRBV10-1	12	ASRDSGPLYEQY
TRBJ2-1	TRBV6-5	11	ASSSSGRNEQF
TRBJ2-1	TRBV28	16	ASSPYPLAGGERNEQF
TRBJ2-7	TRBV7-9	11	ASSPPETYEQY
TRBJ2-1	TRBV10-3	13	AISRSGDSYNEQF
TRBJ2-7	TRBV14	13	ASSQWTERTYEQY
TRBJ2-3	TRBV27	14	ASSLTKGGPTDTQY
TRBJ2-1	TRBV7-9	13	ASSSLAGGLDEQF
TRBJ2-3	TRBV27	12	ASSPTPNQDTQY
TRBJ2-3	TRBV4-3	15	ASSQDRAGGPLDTQY
TRBJ2-3	TRBV5-1	11	ASSGDSTDTQY
TRBJ2-7	TRBV9	13	ASSGGQGVSYEQY
TRBJ2-6	TRBV27	11	ASSNSGANVLT
TRBJ2-5	TRBV10-2	14	ASSDHQMTVMETQY
TRBJ1-2	TRBV28	16	ASIRTSRTSSRSYGYT
TRBJ2-5	TRBV7-2	11	ASSLGNQETQY
TRBJ2-7	TRBV6-5	12	ASSQGLAGKGQC
TRBJ1-2	TRBV20-1	8	SAQGYGYT
TRBJ2-2	TRBV5-1	14	ASTPIGRGNTGELF
TRBJ1-2	TRBV18	13	ASSPPGRSNYGYT
TRBJ2-7	TRBV25-1	10	ASGAPWDEQY
TRBJ2-3	TRBV27	15	ASSVVRDPRRTDTQY
TRBJ2-7	TRBV10-2	16	ASSEICVGGHRTLEQY
TRBJ2-3	TRBV7-9	13	ASSRNGAFEDTQY
TRBJ2-3	TRBV4-1	10	ASSQEADTQY
TRBJ2-1	TRBV6-6	11	ASSWRTRDEQF
TRBJ1-4	TRBV30	12	AFRARGKNEKLF
TRBJ2-5	TRBV7-9	15	ASSLGEVSLPIETQY
TRBJ1-1	TRBV28	14	ASSLGPGAGNTEAF
TRBJ2-1	TRBV19	15	ASSTGKVWDHNNEQF
TRBJ2-3	TRBV29-1	14	SVATSQGAGTDTQY
TRBJ2-5	TRBV29-1	13	SVTTGCTDRETQY
TRBJ2-7	TRBV29-1	12	SVVSWTGGYEQY
TRBJ1-6	TRBV27	13	ASRPRDTSNSPLH
TRBJ1-2	TRBV4-2	12	ASSQVSGIGGYT
TRBJ1-2	TRBV2	10	ASSGGAYGYT
TRBJ2-1	TRBV4-1	13	ASSQGVMGADEQF
TRBJ2-7	TRBV30	16	AWSGRLAGGGALYEQY
TRBJ1-1	TRBV5-5	11	ASLKMTNTEAF
TRBJ1-1	TRBV2	11	ASSEDRYTEAF
TRBJ1-5	TRBV7-6	11	ASSLGRQQPQH
TRBJ2-7	TRBV5-4	13	ASSLSPFGFVEQY
TRBJ2-2	TRBV27	13	ASIVHRGPTGELF
TRBJ1-1	TRBV6-5	13	ASSQLKARDTEAF
TRBJ2-7	TRBV27	12	ASSFAGGRHEQY